The TCR beta chain under discussion was sequenced for a study of CD8 T cells in Susac syndrome. The CDR3 runs to 16 residues. CDR1 SGHDN and CDR2 FVKESK come from the germline V gene. V was clipped by 4 bases and J by 1 base; unmatched bases: 7. The study used healthy donors as controls matched for age and sex. Random-hexamer reverse transcription was applied to roughly 0.5 to 1 ug RNA. Using its own MiXCR run on the immunoSEQ multiplex PCR reads, TCRdb lists one record per CDR3 protein. The repertoire holds roughly 80,000 distinct CDR3 sequences, about 94% seen once, with roughly 0.27% in the top ten.

The rearrangement links TRBV14 to TRBJ2-5, with 9 positions matching TRBD2. Sequencing input: CD8+ T cells from PBMCs. The receptor was isolated from a human donor in good health. As DNA, the CDR3 is TGTGCCAGCAGCCCTGGACTAGCGAGGCGCCAAGAGACCCAGTACTTC. Translating gives CASSPGLARRQETQYF.